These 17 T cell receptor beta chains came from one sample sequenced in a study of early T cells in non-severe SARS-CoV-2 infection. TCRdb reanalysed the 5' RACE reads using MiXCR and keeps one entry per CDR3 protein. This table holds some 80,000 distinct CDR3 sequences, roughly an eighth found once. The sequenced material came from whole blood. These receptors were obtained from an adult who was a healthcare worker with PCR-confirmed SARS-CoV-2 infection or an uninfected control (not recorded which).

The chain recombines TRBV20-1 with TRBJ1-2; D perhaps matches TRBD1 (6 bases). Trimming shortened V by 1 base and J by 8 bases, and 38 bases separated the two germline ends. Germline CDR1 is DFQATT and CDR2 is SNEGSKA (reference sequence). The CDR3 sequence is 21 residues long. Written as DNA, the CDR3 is TGCAGTGCTAGAGCCCGAGCTTCAGGACAGCCCGTACCCCCGCCTTCCCCGGGCTACACCTTC. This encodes CSARARASGQPVPPPSPGYTF.

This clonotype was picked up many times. CDR3 loop: CASSERSYEQYF. The CDR3 nucleotides read TGTGCCAGCAGTGAGAGGAGCTACGAGCAGTACTTC. The chain employs TRBV2 and TRBJ2-7; no clear D gene. The ends were cut back, 3 bases at V and 3 bases at J, with 6 bases in the middle. The CDR3 runs 12 residues. Germline CDR1 is SNHLY and CDR2 is FYNNEI.

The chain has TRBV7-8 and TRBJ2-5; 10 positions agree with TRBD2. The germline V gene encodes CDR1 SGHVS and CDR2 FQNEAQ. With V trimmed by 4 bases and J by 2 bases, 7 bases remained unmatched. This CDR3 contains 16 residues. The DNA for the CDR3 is TGTGCCAGCAGCTCCCTAGCGGGGGCGACTCAAGAGACCCAGTACTTC. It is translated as CASSSLAGATQETQYF.

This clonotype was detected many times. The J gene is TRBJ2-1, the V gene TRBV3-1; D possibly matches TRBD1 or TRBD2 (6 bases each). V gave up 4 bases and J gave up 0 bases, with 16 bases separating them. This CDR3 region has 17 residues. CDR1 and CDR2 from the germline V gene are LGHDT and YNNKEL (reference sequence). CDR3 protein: CASSPGTGGGSYNEQFF. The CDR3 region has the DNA TGTGCCAGCAGCCCCGGGACCGGAGGGGGCTCCTACAATGAGCAGTTCTTC.

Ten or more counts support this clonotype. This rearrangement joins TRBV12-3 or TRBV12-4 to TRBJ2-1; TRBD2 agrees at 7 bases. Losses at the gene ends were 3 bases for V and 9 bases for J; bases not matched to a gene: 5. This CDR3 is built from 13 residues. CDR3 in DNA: TGTGCCAGCAGTTTTATTGGCGGGGGTGAGCAGTTCTTC. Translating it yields CASSFIGGGEQFF.

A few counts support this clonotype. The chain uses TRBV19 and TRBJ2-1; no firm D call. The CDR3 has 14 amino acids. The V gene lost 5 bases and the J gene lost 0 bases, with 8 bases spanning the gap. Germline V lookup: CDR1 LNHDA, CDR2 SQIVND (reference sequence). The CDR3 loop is CASSPDSSYNEQFF. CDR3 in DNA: TGTGCCAGTAGTCCCGATAGCTCCTACAATGAGCAGTTCTTC.

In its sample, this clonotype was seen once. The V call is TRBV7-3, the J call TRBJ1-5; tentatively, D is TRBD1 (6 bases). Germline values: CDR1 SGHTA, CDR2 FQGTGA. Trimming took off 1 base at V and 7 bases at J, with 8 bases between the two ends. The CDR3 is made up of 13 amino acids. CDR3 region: CASSLIGGQPQHF. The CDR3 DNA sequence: TGTGCCAGCAGCTTAATAGGGGGACAGCCCCAGCATTTT.

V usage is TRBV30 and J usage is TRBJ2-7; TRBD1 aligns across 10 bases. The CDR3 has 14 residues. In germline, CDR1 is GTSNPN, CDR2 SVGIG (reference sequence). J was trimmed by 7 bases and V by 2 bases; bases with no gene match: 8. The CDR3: CAWSSGQGVREQYF. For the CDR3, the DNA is TGTGCCTGGAGTTCCGGACAGGGGGTTCGAGAGCAGTACTTC.

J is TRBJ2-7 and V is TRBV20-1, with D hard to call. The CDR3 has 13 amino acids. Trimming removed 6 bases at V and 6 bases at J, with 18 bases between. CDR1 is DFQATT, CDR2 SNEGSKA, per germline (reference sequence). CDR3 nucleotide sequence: TGCAGTGCCCGAAAACCCGGCGTGCGCGAGCAGTACTTC. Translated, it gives CSARKPGVREQYF.

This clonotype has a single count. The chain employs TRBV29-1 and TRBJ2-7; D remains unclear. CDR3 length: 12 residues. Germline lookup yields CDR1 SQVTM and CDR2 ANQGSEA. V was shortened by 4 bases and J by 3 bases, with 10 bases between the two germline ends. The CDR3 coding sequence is TGCAGCGTTGTGGACGGTGTCTACGAGCAGTACTTC. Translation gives CSVVDGVYEQYF.

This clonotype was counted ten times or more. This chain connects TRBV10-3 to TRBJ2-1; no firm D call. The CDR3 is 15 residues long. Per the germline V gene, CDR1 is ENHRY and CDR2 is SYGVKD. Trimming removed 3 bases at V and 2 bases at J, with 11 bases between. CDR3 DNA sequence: TGTGCCATCAGTGAACCGGCCTCACCCTACAATGAGCAGTTCTTC. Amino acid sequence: CAISEPASPYNEQFF.

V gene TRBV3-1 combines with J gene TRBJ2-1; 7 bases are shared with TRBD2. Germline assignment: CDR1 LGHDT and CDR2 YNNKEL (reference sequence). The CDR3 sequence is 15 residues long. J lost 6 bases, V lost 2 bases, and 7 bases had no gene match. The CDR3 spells CASSQRSGGGNEQFF. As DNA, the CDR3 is TGTGCCAGCAGCCAAAGATCGGGCGGGGGCAATGAGCAGTTCTTC.

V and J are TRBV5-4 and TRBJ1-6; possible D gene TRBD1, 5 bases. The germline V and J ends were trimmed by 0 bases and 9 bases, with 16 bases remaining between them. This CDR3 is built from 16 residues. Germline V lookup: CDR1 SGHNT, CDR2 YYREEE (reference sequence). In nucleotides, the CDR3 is TGTGCCAGCAGCTTGGAGCCAGGGACGTTAGTTTCACCCCTCCACTTT. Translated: CASSLEPGTLVSPLHF.

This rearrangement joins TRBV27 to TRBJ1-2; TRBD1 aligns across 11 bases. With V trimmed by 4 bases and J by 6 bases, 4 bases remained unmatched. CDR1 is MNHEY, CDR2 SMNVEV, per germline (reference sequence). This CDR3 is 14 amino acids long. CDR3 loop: CASSWGQGEHGYTF. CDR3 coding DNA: TGTGCCAGCAGTTGGGGACAGGGGGAACATGGCTACACCTTC.

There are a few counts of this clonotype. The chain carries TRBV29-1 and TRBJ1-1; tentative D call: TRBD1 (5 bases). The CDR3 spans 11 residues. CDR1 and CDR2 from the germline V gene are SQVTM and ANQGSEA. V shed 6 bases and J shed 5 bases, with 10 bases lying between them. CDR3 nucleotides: TGCAGCGTGGCCAGGGAGACTGAAGCTTTCTTT. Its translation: CSVARETEAFF.

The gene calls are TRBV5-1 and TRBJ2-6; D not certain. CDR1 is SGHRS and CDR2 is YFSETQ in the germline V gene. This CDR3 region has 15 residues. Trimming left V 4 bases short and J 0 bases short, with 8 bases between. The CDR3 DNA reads TGCGCCAGCAGCGCAGTCAGCTCTGGGGCCAACGTCCTGACTTTC. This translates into CASSAVSSGANVLTF.

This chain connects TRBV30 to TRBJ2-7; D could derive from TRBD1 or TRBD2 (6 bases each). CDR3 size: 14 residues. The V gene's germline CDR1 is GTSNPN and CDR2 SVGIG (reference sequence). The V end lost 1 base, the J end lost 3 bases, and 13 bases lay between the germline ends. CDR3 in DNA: TGTGCCTGGAGTGGGGGGGCGGCTTTCTACGAGCAGTACTTC. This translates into CAWSGGAAFYEQYF.